These 25 T cell receptor beta chains came from one sample sequenced in a study of blood T cells in healthy people across ages. It was with a sample-barcoded 5' primer and a J-beta primer mix that a second PCR of roughly 7 to 11 cycles was run. TCRdb re-analysed the 5' RACE reads in MiXCR, keeping a single row per CDR3 protein. The sample gives 1.5 million to 2 million distinct CDR3 sequences, about 31% of which show up once; about 11% is in the top ten. Material for sequencing was blood. These TCRs come from a woman in her thirties in good health.

The sample holds many counts of this clonotype. CDR3 nucleotides: TGCGCCAGCAGCTTGGGGGGACTAGCGGACAATGAGCAGTTCTTC. Amino acid sequence: CASSLGGLADNEQFF. The chain carries TRBV5-1 and TRBJ2-1, with 11 bases identical to TRBD2. The CDR3 covers 15 residues. Losses at the gene ends were 0 bases for V and 5 bases for J; bases not matched to a gene: 1. Germline V CDR1 and CDR2: SGHRS, YFSETQ.

The genes are TRBV10-3 and TRBJ2-3, with 8 nucleotides matching TRBD2. V lost 8 bases and J lost 1; bases outside the gene matches: 8. This CDR3 comprises 15 residues. Germline-derived CDR1 and CDR2 are ENHRY and SYGVKD. The CDR3 loop is CAIRVRAGGTDTQYF. The CDR3 region has the DNA TGTGCCATCCGGGTGAGAGCGGGAGGCACAGATACGCAGTATTTT.

The chain links TRBV10-3 to TRBJ2-1; tentatively, D is TRBD2 (6 bases). The CDR3 is 16 amino acids. The germline gives CDR1 ENHRY, CDR2 SYGVKD. Trimming removed 6 bases from V and 5 bases from J, with 20 bases in between. This CDR3 reads CAIRGGNGMVHNEQFF. DNA for the CDR3: TGTGCCATCAGGGGGGGTAACGGGATGGTCCACAATGAGCAGTTCTTC.

This clonotype was observed a handful of times. V and J are TRBV30 and TRBJ2-3; the D gene could be TRBD1 or TRBD2 (6 bases each). The V gene lost 3 bases and the J gene lost 1 base, with 11 bases spanning the gap. The length of the CDR3 is 14 residues. Germline V gene sequence: CDR1 GTSNPN, CDR2 SVGIG (reference sequence). CDR3 nucleotides: TGTGCCTGGAGCAGGGGACTCCGCACAGATACGCAGTATTTT. Protein: CAWSRGLRTDTQYF.

This chain connects TRBV5-1 to TRBJ2-7; tentative D call: TRBD2 (6 bases). The CDR3 contains 14 residues. The germline V gene encodes CDR1 SGHRS and CDR2 YFSETQ. V was cut by 3 bases and J by 3 bases, with 13 bases left in between. DNA for the CDR3: TGCGCCAGCAGCTCGGGGGTGGCTCTCTACGAGCAGTACTTC. Translated: CASSSGVALYEQYF. The whole variable domain, filled in from reference TRBV5-1 and TRBJ2-7, reads KAGVTQTPRYLIKTRGQQVTLSCSPISGHRSVSWYQQTPGQGLQFLFEYFSETQRNKGNFPGRFSGRQFSNSRSEMNVSTLELGDSALYLCASSSGVALYEQYFGPGTRLTVT.

This clonotype was observed a handful of times. The CDR3 bases are TGTGCCACCAGTGATTTCAGTAGCACAGATACGCAGTATTTT. This sequence encodes CATSDFSSTDTQYF. This chain connects TRBV24-1 to TRBJ2-3; the D is unclear. Germline assignment: CDR1 KGHDR and CDR2 SFDVKD. The CDR3 covers 14 residues. The germline V and J ends were trimmed by 1 base and 0 bases, with 4 bases remaining between them.

The chain employs TRBV4-1 and TRBJ2-2; 7 bases line up with TRBD1. V was pared by 2 bases and J by 6 bases, with 9 bases of the junction left unmatched. The CDR3 is 16 residues long. From germline, CDR1 is MGHRA and CDR2 YSYEKL. CDR3 sequence (DNA): TGCGCCAGCAGCCAACGCCCCCGACAGGGTCCCGGGGAGCTGTTTTTT. Its protein product is CASSQRPRQGPGELFF.

CDR3 loop: CASSQEEFTGELFF. DNA for the CDR3: TGTGCCAGCAGCCAAGAGGAATTCACCGGGGAGCTGTTTTTT. This rearrangement joins TRBV4-2 to TRBJ2-2; the D is unclear. The CDR3 has 14 amino acids. The germline V gene encodes CDR1 LGHNA and CDR2 YNFKEQ. Trimming pared 0 bases from V and 4 bases from J, leaving 6 bases between.

The rearrangement uses TRBV7-2 and TRBJ2-1; 8 nucleotides agree with TRBD2. Germline assignment: CDR1 SGHTA and CDR2 FQGNSA. The trim removed 5 bases at V and 6 bases at J, leaving 12 bases unmatched. CDR3 size: 16 residues. Here the CDR3 DNA reads TGTGCCAGCAGCCATACTACTAGCGGTTGGGGCAATGAGCAGTTCTTC. Residues: CASSHTTSGWGNEQFF.

The chain combines TRBV12-3 or TRBV12-4 with TRBJ1-1; maybe TRBD1 (5 bases). V was clipped by 7 bases and J by 3 bases, with 15 bases between them. The CDR3 runs 14 residues. The CDR3 loop is CASNEGEGYTEAFF. The CDR3 DNA reads TGTGCCAGCAACGAAGGGGAAGGGTACACTGAAGCTTTCTTT.

This clonotype was seen more than once but under ten times. The rearrangement joins TRBV20-1 to TRBJ1-5; 9 bases match TRBD1. The CDR3 is made up of 15 amino acids. CDR1 and CDR2 (germline): DFQATT, SNEGSKA (reference sequence). V lost 5 bases to trimming and J lost 4 bases; unmatched junction nucleotides: 9. CDR3 in DNA: TGCAGTGCTCGACAGGGGGTATTAGCAAATCAGCCCCAGCATTTT. This codes for CSARQGVLANQPQHF.

This clonotype was counted a few times. The chain couples TRBV3-1 to TRBJ2-3; perhaps D is TRBD1 or TRBD2 (5 bases each). Looked up from germline, CDR1 is LGHDT and CDR2 is YNNKEL (reference sequence). V shed 1 base and J shed 2 bases, with 13 bases lying between them. The CDR3 is made up of 16 amino acids. The CDR3 DNA sequence: TGTGCCAGCAGCCAAGTCAGGGATGGACTCACAGATACGCAGTATTTT. It translates to CASSQVRDGLTDTQYF.

V gene TRBV20-1 combines with J gene TRBJ2-5; 8 nucleotides agree with TRBD2. The CDR3 length is 16 residues. Losses at the gene ends were 6 bases for V and 11 bases for J; bases not matched to a gene: 23. CDR1 DFQATT and CDR2 SNEGSKA come from the germline V gene (reference sequence). The CDR3 loop is CSATPPGPAGAREQYF. In nucleotides, the CDR3 is TGCAGTGCCACACCACCGGGACCAGCGGGAGCAAGGGAGCAGTACTTC.

This clonotype has a count of ten or more. The rearrangement joins TRBV7-9 to TRBJ2-7; D might be TRBD1 or TRBD2, each matching 5 bases. CDR1 is SEHNR, CDR2 FQNEAQ, per germline (reference sequence). The CDR3 is 13 residues long. Deletions cut 7 bases from V and 3 bases from J, with 13 bases between. The CDR3 region has the DNA TGTGCCAGCACCCAGGGAGTCGGCTACGAGCAGTACTTC. Translation: CASTQGVGYEQYF.

The rearrangement joins TRBV10-2 to TRBJ2-1; 14 positions match TRBD2. Germline loops: CDR1 WSHSY, CDR2 SAAADI. The V gene end was trimmed by 6 bases and the J gene end by 8 bases; junction bases not matched to a gene: 6. There are 15 residues in the CDR3. The CDR3: CASRLGLAGAYEQFF. The CDR3 DNA is TGCGCCAGCAGATTGGGACTAGCGGGAGCCTATGAGCAGTTCTTC.

This rearrangement joins TRBV5-1 to TRBJ2-5; perhaps TRBD2 as D (6 bases). This CDR3 spans 14 amino acids. The germline V gene encodes CDR1 SGHRS and CDR2 YFSETQ. Trimming cost V 5 bases and J 1 base, with 12 bases left between them. In nucleotides, the CDR3 is TGCGCCAGCAGTGGGTGGACTACCCAAGAGACCCAGTACTTC. It is translated as CASSGWTTQETQYF.

A word on this clonotype: Germline is not matched at one junction end, which may reflect a read error. The J gene is TRBJ1-4, the V gene TRBV4-1; D unresolved. The CDR3 runs to 14 residues. Germline-derived CDR1 and CDR2 are MGHRA and YSYEKL. CDR3 sequence (DNA): TGCGCCAACAGCCAAGAGAGAGGGAATAAGATTCTGTTTTTT. This gives the protein CANSQERGNKILFF.

This clonotype turned up a few times. CDR3 nucleotides: TGTGCCAGCAGCTTGGGGGATGGGGCTGAAGCTTTCTTT. It yields the protein CASSLGDGAEAFF. The chain carries TRBV7-3 and TRBJ1-1, with TRBD1 as a possible D gene (5 bases). This CDR3 comprises 13 residues. Germline loops: CDR1 SGHTA, CDR2 FQGTGA. The V end was cut by 3 bases, the J end by 6 bases, with 11 bases between.

There are a few counts of this clonotype. A junction boundary mismatches the germline segment, possibly from a read error. V and J are TRBV3-1 and TRBJ2-7, with 11 bases lining up with TRBD2. The CDR3 has 21 residues. CDR1 and CDR2 from the germline V gene are LGHDT and YNNKEL (reference sequence). The CDR3 here is CASSQDLETSGSRGSSYEQYF. In nucleotides, the CDR3 is TGTGCCAGCAGTCAAGATCTAGAAACTAGCGGGAGTAGGGGGAGCTCCTACGAGCAGTACTTC.

CDR3 protein: CAIITDRSMRGYTF. CDR3 bases: TGTGCCATCATTACCGACAGGAGTATGCGGGGCTACACCTTC. The V gene is TRBV10-3, the J gene TRBJ1-2; D possibly corresponds to TRBD1 (6 bases). The CDR3 is 14 amino acids. Germline V gene data show CDR1 as ENHRY and CDR2 as SYGVKD. Trimming left V 7 bases short and J 8 bases short, with 20 bases between.

This clonotype was seen at least ten times. The chain employs TRBV6-6 and TRBJ2-3; the D gene is possibly TRBD2 (6 bases). Trimming pared 7 bases from V and 4 bases from J, leaving 12 bases between. The CDR3 is 13 amino acids. Germline V CDR1 and CDR2: MNHNY, SVGAGI (reference sequence). The CDR3 bases are TGTGCCAGCACCGAACTAGCCCCAGATACGCAGTATTTT. The encoded protein is CASTELAPDTQYF.

This clonotype was seen only a few times. The chain joins TRBV4-1 to TRBJ2-1; tentative D call: TRBD2 (5 bases). The ends were cut back, 0 bases at V and 3 bases at J, with 12 bases in the middle. The CDR3 loop spans 16 amino acids. Germline assignment: CDR1 MGHRA and CDR2 YSYEKL. This chain's CDR3 is CASSQDYEGNYNEQFF. Written as DNA, the CDR3 is TGCGCCAGCAGCCAAGATTACGAGGGAAACTACAATGAGCAGTTCTTC.

J is TRBJ2-3 and V is TRBV20-1; a possible D gene is TRBD2 (5 bases). The CDR3 totals 13 residues. CDR1 is DFQATT and CDR2 is SNEGSKA in the germline V gene (reference sequence). The ends were cut back, 3 bases at V and 0 bases at J, with 7 bases in the middle. The CDR3 DNA reads as TGCAGTGCTAGCGGGGAGAGCACAGATACGCAGTATTTT. Its translation is CSASGESTDTQYF.

The sample holds a few counts of this clonotype. The V and J genes are TRBV28 and TRBJ2-7, with 10 bases aligning to TRBD2. The CDR3 spans 17 residues. The V and J ends lost 5 bases and 1 base, in that order; junction bases with no gene match: 11. The germline CDR1 and CDR2 sequences are MDHEN and SYDVKM. The CDR3 nucleotides read TGTGCCAGCAGTACCTTAACTAGCGGGATTAGGTCCTACGAGCAGTACTTC. This gives the protein CASSTLTSGIRSYEQYF.

V and J are TRBV12-3 or TRBV12-4 and TRBJ1-6; maybe TRBD1 (6 bases). Trimming stripped 6 bases from V and 10 bases from J, with 13 bases between. CDR3 size: 13 residues. DNA of the CDR3: TGTGCCAGCAGCTCGGCAGGGGACTCACCCCTCCACTTT. Encoded protein: CASSSAGDSPLHF.